A selection of T cell receptor beta chains follows, all from one sample in a study of T-cell reconstitution after alpha-beta-depleted transplantation in children. In TCRdb, the PCR reads were re-called with MiXCR into one record per CDR3 protein. This table has about 350,000 distinct CDR3 sequences, about 16% appearing once. This sample comprised PBMCs, mostly from graft donor cells, obtained 360 days after TCRalphabeta/CD19-depleted stem cell transplant. The receptor set was obtained from a male patient aged 2 to 9 who had a stem cell transplant for acute lymphoblastic leukemia, so the T cells may come from the graft donor. Each CDR3 is given with its conserved first and last residue. A D gene is named only where the DNA matches it firmly. Where a row states a size, it is once, few, many or the class of an expanded clone; other rows omit it.

many	.	TRBV12-3/TRBV12-4	TRBJ2-4	TGTGCCAGCAGTTTCCCCCTACCAGGGGGGGGAAACATTCAGTACTTC	CASSFPLPGGGNIQYF
many	.	TRBV12-3/TRBV12-4	TRBJ1-5	TGTGCCAGCAGCCACGATAGGGGGAGAAGCAATCAGCCCCAGCATTTT	CASSHDRGRSNQPQHF
.	.	TRBV12-5	TRBJ2-6	TGTGCTAGTGGTTTTGGCCTTACCTCTGGGGCCAACGTCCTGACTTTC	CASGFGLTSGANVLTF
many	TRBD2	TRBV25-1	TRBJ2-1	TGTGCCAGCACCCTAGCGGACAATGAGCAGTTCTTC	CASTLADNEQFF
few	.	TRBV9	TRBJ2-1	TGTGCCAGCAGCGTAGAGGGGTGGGCAGGGGACGAGCAGTTCTTC	CASSVEGWAGDEQFF
many	TRBD2	TRBV7-2	TRBJ2-3	TGTGCCAGCAGCTCTGGGACTAGCGGGAGGCATACGCAGTATTTT	CASSSGTSGRHTQYF
.	.	TRBV6-2/TRBV6-3	TRBJ2-6	TGTGCCAGCAGTTCTGCAGAAAGAAGTACTGGGGCCAACGTCCTGACTTTC	CASSSAERSTGANVLTF
.	.	TRBV29-1	TRBJ2-1	TGCAGCGCTTCCAACAATGAGCAGTTCTTC	CSASNNEQFF
.	.	TRBV29-1	TRBJ2-7	TGCAGCGTTGAAGATTGGGGGCAGGGGATCCACGAGCAGTACTTC	CSVEDWGQGIHEQYF
.	TRBD1	TRBV6-5	TRBJ2-1	TGTGCCAGCAGTTACTCCGTTAAGGGGGCGGTTCATAATGAGCAGTTCTTC	CASSYSVKGAVHNEQFF
many	.	TRBV9	TRBJ2-1	TGTGCCAGCAGCGCCCCCAACGTGGACTACAATGAGCAGTTCTTC	CASSAPNVDYNEQFF
many	TRBD2	TRBV7-6	TRBJ2-1	TGTGCCAGCAGCTTACCCACTAGCGGCTACAATGAGCAGTTCTTC	CASSLPTSGYNEQFF
few	.	TRBV28	TRBJ2-1	TGTGCCAGCAGTTTAAGGGGGGACTTGGAGTTCTTC	CASSLRGDLEFF
few	.	TRBV4-1	TRBJ2-5	TGCGCCAGCAGCCAAGGCCCTCAGGGGATGGGAGAGACCCAGTACTTC	CASSQGPQGMGETQYF
few	TRBD2	TRBV7-8	TRBJ2-5	TGTGCCAGCAGCTTGGGGGGGTGGGAGACCCAGTACTTC	CASSLGGWETQYF
many	.	TRBV29-1	TRBJ2-5	TGCAGCGTAAAACCGGGACAAGAGACCCAGTACTTC	CSVKPGQETQYF
.	TRBD1	TRBV25-1	TRBJ2-7	TGTGCCAGCAGGCCCCGGGACAGATACGAGCAGTACTTC	CASRPRDRYEQYF
many	.	TRBV24-1	TRBJ2-2	TGTGCCACCAGTGATTTGGGAGACGCGAACACCGGGGAGCTGTTTTTT	CATSDLGDANTGELFF
many	TRBD1	TRBV3-1	TRBJ1-1	TGTGCCAGCAGCCAAGATCGAAGGACAGGTATATTCATGAACACTGAAGCTTTCTTT	CASSQDRRTGIFMNTEAFF
many	TRBD2	TRBV9	TRBJ2-1	TGTGCCAGCAGCGTAGAACTGTGGACTAGCGGGAGAAATGAGCAGTTCTTC	CASSVELWTSGRNEQFF
few	TRBD2	TRBV12-3/TRBV12-4	TRBJ2-2	TGTGCCAGCAGGAGGACTAGCGGGAACACCGGGGAGCTGTTTTTT	CASRRTSGNTGELFF
many	.	TRBV7-9	TRBJ2-7	TGTGCCAGCAGCTTAAGGCAGGGATGGGACGAGCAGTACTTC	CASSLRQGWDEQYF
.	TRBD2	TRBV12-3/TRBV12-4	TRBJ2-2	TGTGCCAGCAGTTTCAGGACTAGCATTAACACCGGGGAGCTGTTTTTT	CASSFRTSINTGELFF
.	.	TRBV6-5	TRBJ2-1	TGTGCCAGCAGTTATGGGGACGGGACCCGATACAATGAGCAGTTCTTC	CASSYGDGTRYNEQFF
.	TRBD2	TRBV27	TRBJ2-4	TGTGCCAGCAGTAGGGAACCCGGGAGGGCCTTTGCCAAAAACATTCAGTACTTC	CASSREPGRAFAKNIQYF
few	.	TRBV14	TRBJ1-2	TGTGCCAGCAGCCAGTCACCATACAGGGTGATGTTCTATGGCTACACCTTC	CASSQSPYRVMFYGYTF
.	TRBD1	TRBV5-1	TRBJ2-7	TGCGCCAGCAGCTTGCTGGGACAGGGCGAGCAGTACTTC	CASSLLGQGEQYF
few	.	TRBV30	TRBJ2-4	TGTGCCTGGGGGTTGGGAGCCAAAAACATTCAGTACTTC	CAWGLGAKNIQYF
.	TRBD1	TRBV7-3	TRBJ2-3	TGTGCCAGCAGCTTAAGATATCGGACAGGGGATACAGATACGCAGTATTTT	CASSLRYRTGDTDTQYF
.	.	TRBV6-8	TRBJ1-5	TGTGCCAGCAGTCCTCTCCGGGTCCGCAATCAGCCCCAGCATTTT	CASSPLRVRNQPQHF
few	.	TRBV11-2	TRBJ2-5	TGTGCCAGCAGCTTAAGCCAGGGAAGGGGAGAGACCCAGTACTTC	CASSLSQGRGETQYF
.	.	TRBV6-2/TRBV6-3	TRBJ2-6	TGTGCCAGCAGTTATCGGGGTATAGGACCGGCCAACGTCCTGACTTTC	CASSYRGIGPANVLTF
.	TRBD2	TRBV20-1	TRBJ2-1	TGCAGTGCTGCCCGGCGGGGGTCCTTAAGCTCCTACAATGAGCAGTTCTTC	CSAARRGSLSSYNEQFF
few	.	TRBV28	TRBJ2-1	TGTGCCAGCAGTTTACGAGGACTTAAGTACAATGAGCAGTTCTTC	CASSLRGLKYNEQFF
.	.	TRBV14	TRBJ2-1	TGTGCCAGCAGCCAAGGACTAGTGGGATACAATGAGCAGTTCTTC	CASSQGLVGYNEQFF
few	.	TRBV9	TRBJ1-1	TGTGCCAGCAGCGTAGGCGTCGAGGGGTCTGAAGCTTTCTTT	CASSVGVEGSEAFF
.	.	TRBV25-1	TRBJ2-5	TGTGCCAGCAGTGAAGCCCGAAATCTGGAGACCCAGTACTTC	CASSEARNLETQYF
.	.	TRBV9	TRBJ2-1	TGTGCCAGCAGCGTAGATCCAGGTCTTTCTCCTGAGCAGTTCTTC	CASSVDPGLSPEQFF
few	TRBD1	TRBV4-1	TRBJ1-2	TGCGCCAGCAGGTTTGAGGCGGGACAGGACTATGGCTACACCTTC	CASRFEAGQDYGYTF
.	TRBD1	TRBV20-1	TRBJ2-5	TGCAGTGCTAGAAAGGGGGCCCAAGAGACCCAGTACTTC	CSARKGAQETQYF
.	.	TRBV12-3/TRBV12-4	TRBJ2-7	TGTGCCAGCGCGGAGAGCTCCTACGAGCAGTACTTC	CASAESSYEQYF
.	.	TRBV6-5	TRBJ2-1	TGTGCCAGCAGTTTGAGAGGCCGTTACAATGAGCAGTTCTTC	CASSLRGRYNEQFF
.	.	TRBV4-3	TRBJ2-6	TGCGCCAGCAGCCAAGAGGAGGGGTCCGTCTCTGGGGCCAACGTCCTGACTTTC	CASSQEEGSVSGANVLTF
.	TRBD2	TRBV5-1	TRBJ2-3	TGCGCCAGCAGCTTGGGGACTAGCGGCTTAGGCACAGATACGCAGTATTTT	CASSLGTSGLGTDTQYF